This TCR beta chain was found in a study of blood T cells in healthy people across ages. Overall study findings and caveats: More naive CD4+ cells and higher diversity were found in long-lived than in aged donors.

A sample-barcoded 5' primer and a J-beta primer mix were used in a second PCR of about 7 to 12 cycles. A tag from a template-switch adaptor with 12 random nucleotides marked each cDNA molecule. A single record per CDR3 protein comes from TCRdb applying MiXCR to the 5' RACE reads. This table has under 2 million distinct CDR3 sequences, roughly 32% appearing once. Remarks on this clonotype: Its matching antigen is unknown. One junction end disagrees with the germline gene, perhaps due to a read error.

The CDR3 is made up of 16 amino acids. Germline V gene sequence: CDR1 SGHVT, CDR2 SQSDAQ. There were healthy Caucasian individuals from Russia, aged about 6 to 100, serving as donors. This TCR came from a woman younger than 45 in good health. The V gene is TRBV7-4, the J gene TRBJ2-1, with 10 bases fitting TRBD2. The sample was blood. This CDR3 is CASSHGVVAGGNEQFF. CDR3 nucleotides: TGTGCTAGCAGCCACGGGGTGGTAGCGGGAGGCAATGAGCAGTTCTTC.